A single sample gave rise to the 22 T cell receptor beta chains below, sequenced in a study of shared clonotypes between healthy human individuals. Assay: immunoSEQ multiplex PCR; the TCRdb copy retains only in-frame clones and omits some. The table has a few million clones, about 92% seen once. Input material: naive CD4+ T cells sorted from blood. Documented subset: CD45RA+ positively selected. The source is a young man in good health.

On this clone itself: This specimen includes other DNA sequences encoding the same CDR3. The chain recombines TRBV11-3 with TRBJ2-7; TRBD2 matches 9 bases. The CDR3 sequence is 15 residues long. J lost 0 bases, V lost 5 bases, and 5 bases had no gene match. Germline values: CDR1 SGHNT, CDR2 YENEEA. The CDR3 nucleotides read TGTGCCAGCAGCCTTAGCGGGGGTTCCTCCTACGAGCAGTACTTC. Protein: CASSLSGGSSYEQYF.

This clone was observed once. CDR3 protein: CASSMKQGSKNIQYF. DNA of the CDR3: TGTGCCAGTAGTATGAAACAGGGTTCCAAAAACATTCAGTACTTC. The chain uses TRBV19 and TRBJ2-4, with a tentative D call TRBD1 (6 bases). This CDR3 contains 15 residues. V shed 3 bases and J shed 2 bases, with 11 bases lying between them. CDR1 LNHDA and CDR2 SQIVND come from the germline V gene (reference sequence). The full variable domain, in which reference TRBV19 and TRBJ2-4 provide the parts outside the CDR3, is DGGITQSPKYLFRKEGQNVTLSCEQNLNHDAMYWYRQDPGQGLRLIYYSQIVNDFQKGDIAEGYSVSREKKESFPLTVTSAQKNPTAFYLCASSMKQGSKNIQYFGAGTRLSVL.

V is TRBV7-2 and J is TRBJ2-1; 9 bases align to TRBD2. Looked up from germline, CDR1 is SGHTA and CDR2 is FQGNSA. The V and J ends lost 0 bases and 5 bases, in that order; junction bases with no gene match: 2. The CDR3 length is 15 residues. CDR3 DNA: TGTGCCAGCAGCTTAGCGACTAGCGGAAACAATGAGCAGTTCTTC. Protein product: CASSLATSGNNEQFF. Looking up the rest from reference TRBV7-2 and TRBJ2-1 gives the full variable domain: GAGVSQSPSNKVTEKGKDVELRCDPISGHTALYWYRQSLGQGLEFLIYFQGNSAPDKSGLPSDRFSAERTGGSVSTLTIQRTQQEDSAVYLCASSLATSGNNEQFFGPGTRLTVL.

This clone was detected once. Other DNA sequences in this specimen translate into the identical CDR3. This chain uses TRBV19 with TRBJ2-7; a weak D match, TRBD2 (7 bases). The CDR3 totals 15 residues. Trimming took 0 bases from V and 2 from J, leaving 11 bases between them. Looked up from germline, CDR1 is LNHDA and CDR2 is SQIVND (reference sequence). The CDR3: CASSIEGGGPYEQYF. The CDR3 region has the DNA TGTGCCAGTAGTATAGAAGGCGGGGGCCCCTACGAGCAGTACTTC.

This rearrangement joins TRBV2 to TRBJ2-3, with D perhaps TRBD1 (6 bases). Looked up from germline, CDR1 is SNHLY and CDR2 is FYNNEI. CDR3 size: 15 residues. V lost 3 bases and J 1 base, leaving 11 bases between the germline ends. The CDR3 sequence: CASSEGDTGTDTQYF. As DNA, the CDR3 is TGTGCCAGCAGTGAGGGGGACACGGGCACAGATACGCAGTATTTT. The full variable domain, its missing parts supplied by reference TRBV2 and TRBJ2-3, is EPEVTQTPSHQVTQMGQEVILRCVPISNHLYFYWYRQILGQKVEFLVSFYNNEISEKSEIFDDQFSVERPDGSNFTLKIRSTKLEDSAMYFCASSEGDTGTDTQYFGPGTRLTVL.

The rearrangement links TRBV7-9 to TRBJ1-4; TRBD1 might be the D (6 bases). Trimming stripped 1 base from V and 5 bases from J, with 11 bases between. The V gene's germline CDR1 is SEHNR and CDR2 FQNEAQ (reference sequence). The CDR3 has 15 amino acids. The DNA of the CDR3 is TGTGCCAGCAGCTTAGGACAGGTGTTCAATGAAAAACTGTTTTTT. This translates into CASSLGQVFNEKLFF.

This chain's CDR3 is CASSWGDTKQFF. The CDR3 DNA reads TGTGCCAGCAGTTGGGGGGACACCAAGCAGTTCTTC. The chain couples TRBV7-9 to TRBJ2-1, with D perhaps TRBD1 or TRBD2 (6 bases each). Trimming cost V 6 bases and J 11 bases, with 14 bases left between them. Germline V gene data show CDR1 as SEHNR and CDR2 as FQNEAQ (reference sequence). The CDR3 spans 12 residues.

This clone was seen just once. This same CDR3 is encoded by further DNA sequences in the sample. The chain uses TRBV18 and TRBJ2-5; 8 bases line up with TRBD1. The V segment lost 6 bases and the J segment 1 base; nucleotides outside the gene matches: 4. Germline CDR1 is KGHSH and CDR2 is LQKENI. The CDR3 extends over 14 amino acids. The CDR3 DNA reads TGTGCCAGCTCCCCGGGACAGGCCCAAGAGACCCAGTACTTC. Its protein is CASSPGQAQETQYF.

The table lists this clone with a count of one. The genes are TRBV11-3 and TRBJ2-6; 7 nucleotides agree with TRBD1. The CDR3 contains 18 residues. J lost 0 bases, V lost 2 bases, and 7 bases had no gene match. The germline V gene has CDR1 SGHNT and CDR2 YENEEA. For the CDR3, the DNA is TGTGCCAGCAGCTTAACAGGGGTCGGGGTCTCTGGGGCCAACGTCCTGACTTTC. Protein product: CASSLTGVGVSGANVLTF.

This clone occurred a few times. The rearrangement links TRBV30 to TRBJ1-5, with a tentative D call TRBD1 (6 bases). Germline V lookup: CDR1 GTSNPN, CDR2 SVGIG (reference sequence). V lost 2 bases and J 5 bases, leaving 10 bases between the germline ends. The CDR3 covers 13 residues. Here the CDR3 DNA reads TGTGCCTGGAGTACAGGGTCCGATCAGCCCCAGCATTTT. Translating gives CAWSTGSDQPQHF.

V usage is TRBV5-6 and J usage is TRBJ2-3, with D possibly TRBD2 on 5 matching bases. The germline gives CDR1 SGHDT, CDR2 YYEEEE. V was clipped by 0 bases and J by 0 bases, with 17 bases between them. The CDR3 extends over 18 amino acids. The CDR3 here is CASSLALSTSGSTDTQYF. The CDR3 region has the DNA TGTGCCAGCAGCTTGGCCTTATCGACCAGCGGAAGCACAGATACGCAGTATTTT.

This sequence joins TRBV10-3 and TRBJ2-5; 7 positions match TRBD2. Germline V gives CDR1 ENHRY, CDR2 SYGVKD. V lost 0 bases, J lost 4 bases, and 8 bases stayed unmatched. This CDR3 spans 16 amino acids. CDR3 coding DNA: TGTGCCATCAGTGAGTCGACTCGGGGGACTATAGAGACCCAGTACTTC. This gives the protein CAISESTRGTIETQYF.

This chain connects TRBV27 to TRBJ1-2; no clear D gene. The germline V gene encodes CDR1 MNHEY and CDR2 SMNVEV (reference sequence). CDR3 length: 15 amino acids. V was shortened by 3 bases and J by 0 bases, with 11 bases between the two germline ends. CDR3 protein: CASSLYPGPNYGYTF. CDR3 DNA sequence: TGTGCCAGCAGTTTGTATCCCGGACCTAACTATGGCTACACCTTC.

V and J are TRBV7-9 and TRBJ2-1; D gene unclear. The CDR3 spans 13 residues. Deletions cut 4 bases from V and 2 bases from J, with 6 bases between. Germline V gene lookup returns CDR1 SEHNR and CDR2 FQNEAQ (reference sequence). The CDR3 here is CASSSVPYNEQFF. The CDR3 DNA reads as TGTGCCAGCAGCTCCGTACCCTACAATGAGCAGTTCTTC.

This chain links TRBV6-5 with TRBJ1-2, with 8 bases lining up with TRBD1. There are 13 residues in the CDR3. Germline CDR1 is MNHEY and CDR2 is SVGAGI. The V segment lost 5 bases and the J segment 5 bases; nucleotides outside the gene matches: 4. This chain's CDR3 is CASSKGQAYGYTF. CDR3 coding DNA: TGTGCCAGCAGTAAGGGACAGGCTTATGGCTACACCTTC.

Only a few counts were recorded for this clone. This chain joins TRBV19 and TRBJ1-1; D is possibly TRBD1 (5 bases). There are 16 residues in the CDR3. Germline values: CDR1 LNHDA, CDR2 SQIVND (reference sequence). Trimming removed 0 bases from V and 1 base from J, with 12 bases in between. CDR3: CASSIDHSGTNTEAFF. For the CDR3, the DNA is TGTGCCAGTAGTATAGATCATTCGGGGACGAACACTGAAGCTTTCTTT.

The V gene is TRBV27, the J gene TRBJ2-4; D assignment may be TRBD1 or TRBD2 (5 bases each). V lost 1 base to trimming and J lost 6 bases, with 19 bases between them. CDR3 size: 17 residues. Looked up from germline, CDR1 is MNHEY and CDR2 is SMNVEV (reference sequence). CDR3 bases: TGTGCCAGCAGTTTATTCCCGGGACCCTGGTCGGGAAACATTCAGTACTTC. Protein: CASSLFPGPWSGNIQYF.

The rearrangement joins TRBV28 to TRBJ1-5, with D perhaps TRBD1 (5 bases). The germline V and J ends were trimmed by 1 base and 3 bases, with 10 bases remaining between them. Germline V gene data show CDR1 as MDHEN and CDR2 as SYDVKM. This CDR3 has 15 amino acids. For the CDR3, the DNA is TGTGCCAGCAGTTTATCTATAGGGGTCAATCAGCCCCAGCATTTT. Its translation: CASSLSIGVNQPQHF.

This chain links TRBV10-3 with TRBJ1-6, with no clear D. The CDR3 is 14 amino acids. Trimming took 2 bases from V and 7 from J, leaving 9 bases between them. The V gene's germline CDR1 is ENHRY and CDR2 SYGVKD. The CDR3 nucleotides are TGTGCCATCAGTGAGGGTCAAAGAAATTCACCCCTCCACTTT. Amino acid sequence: CAISEGQRNSPLHF.

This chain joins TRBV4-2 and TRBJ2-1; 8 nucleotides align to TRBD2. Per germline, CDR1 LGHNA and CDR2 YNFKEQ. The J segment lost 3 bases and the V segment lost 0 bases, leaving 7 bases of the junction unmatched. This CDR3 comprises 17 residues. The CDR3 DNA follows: TGTGCCAGCAGCCAAGATCAGGAGCGGGGGAACTACAATGAGCAGTTCTTC. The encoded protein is CASSQDQERGNYNEQFF.

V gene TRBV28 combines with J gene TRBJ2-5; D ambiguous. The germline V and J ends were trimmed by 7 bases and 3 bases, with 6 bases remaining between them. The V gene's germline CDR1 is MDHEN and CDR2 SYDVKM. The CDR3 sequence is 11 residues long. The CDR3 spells CASTEEETQYF. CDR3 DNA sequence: TGTGCCAGCACAGAGGAAGAGACCCAGTACTTC.

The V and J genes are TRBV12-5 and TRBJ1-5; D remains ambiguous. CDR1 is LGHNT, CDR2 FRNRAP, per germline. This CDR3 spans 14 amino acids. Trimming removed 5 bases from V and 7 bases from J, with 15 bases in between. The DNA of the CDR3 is TGTGCTAGTGGTCCCTCTTTCGCCAACCAGCCCCAGCATTTT. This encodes CASGPSFANQPQHF.